Presented here are 19 T cell receptor beta chains from one specimen sequenced in a study of shared clonotypes between healthy human individuals. This table comes from immunoSEQ multiplex PCR, and its TCRdb copy is limited to in-frame clones, with some not included. The table lists about 2.4 million clones, under 95% of them singletons, with approximately 0.35% in the top ten. Sequencing used naive CD4+ T cells from PBMCs. Subset meaning: CD45RA+ positively selected. The receptors derive from a man aged 18 to 35 in good health. Some clones in this sample may be carry-over from other donors' samples.

The sample holds one count of this clone. Within the sample, other DNA sequences also encode this same CDR3. DNA for the CDR3: TGCGCCAGCAGCCCGGACAGGGGGTACACCGGGGAGCTGTTTTTT. Amino acid sequence: CASSPDRGYTGELFF. V usage is TRBV5-1 and J usage is TRBJ2-2; 10 nucleotides agree with TRBD1. In germline, CDR1 is SGHRS, CDR2 YFSETQ. This CDR3 contains 15 residues. Germline trimming cut 4 bases from V and 3 bases from J; bases unmatched to any gene: 3.

This clone has a single count. The chain employs TRBV9 and TRBJ2-7; D not resolved. The CDR3 has 15 amino acids. Trimming stripped 1 base from V and 2 bases from J, with 13 bases between. Per the germline V gene, CDR1 is SGDLS and CDR2 is YYNGEE. The CDR3 spells CASSVYDIGTYEQYF. CDR3 DNA: TGTGCCAGCAGCGTATATGACATTGGAACCTACGAGCAGTACTTC.

V usage is TRBV5-1 and J usage is TRBJ1-2, with 10 nucleotides matching TRBD1. Germline CDR1 is SGHRS and CDR2 is YFSETQ. This CDR3 region has 15 residues. The ends lost 4 bases at V and 8 bases at J; junction bases unmatched: 11. The CDR3 DNA is TGCGCCAGCAGCCTCCTAACCGGGACAGGGGTCGGCTACACCTTC. This codes for CASSLLTGTGVGYTF.

As for this clone: This same CDR3 is encoded by further DNA sequences in the sample. The rearrangement links TRBV27 to TRBJ2-7; a possible D gene is TRBD1 (5 bases). Germline V gene lookup returns CDR1 MNHEY and CDR2 SMNVEV (reference sequence). There are 13 residues in the CDR3. V was trimmed by 2 bases and J by 0 bases, leaving 5 bases between them. CDR3 nucleotides: TGTGCCAGCAGTTTACAGGGCTCCTACGAGCAGTACTTC. This encodes CASSLQGSYEQYF.

This clone was seen once. The chain recombines TRBV28 with TRBJ2-3, with D possibly matching TRBD1 (6 bases). Per germline, CDR1 MDHEN and CDR2 SYDVKM. The CDR3 has 14 residues. Trimming cost V 4 bases and J 7 bases, with 15 bases left between them. The CDR3 nucleotides read TGTGCCAGCAGTTCCGGGACACTAGTGTATACGCAGTATTTT. Protein: CASSSGTLVYTQYF.

The chain's CDR3 is CASSFKTGGWYEQYF. The CDR3 coding sequence is TGTGCCAGCAGTTTCAAAACAGGGGGCTGGTACGAGCAGTACTTC. The chain is built from TRBV6-5 and TRBJ2-7; 9 nucleotides agree with TRBD1. The CDR3 consists of 15 residues. The V gene's germline CDR1 is MNHEY and CDR2 SVGAGI. The ends lost 4 bases at V and 4 bases at J; junction bases unmatched: 8.

V is TRBV28 and J is TRBJ1-5, with D maybe TRBD1 (5 bases). CDR1 and CDR2 (germline): MDHEN, SYDVKM. The CDR3 totals 14 residues. V lost 7 bases to trimming and J lost 4 bases, with 14 bases between them. CDR3 sequence (DNA): TGTGCCAGCACCGAGGACAACCTAAATCAGCCCCAGCATTTT. Its protein product is CASTEDNLNQPQHF.

The rearrangement links TRBV6-1 to TRBJ1-2; a weak D match, TRBD1 (5 bases). Germline-derived CDR1 and CDR2 are MNHNS and SASEGT. The CDR3 runs to 14 residues. Trimming took off 4 bases at V and 4 bases at J, with 13 bases between the two ends. The CDR3 region has the DNA TGTGCCAGCAGTGGCCTTGAGGGACTCTATGGCTACACCTTC. As protein: CASSGLEGLYGYTF.

This clone was counted once. CDR3 region: CAISGDGFYEQYF. CDR3 coding DNA: TGTGCCATCAGTGGGGACGGTTTCTACGAGCAGTACTTC. The gene calls are TRBV10-3 and TRBJ2-7; the D gene could be TRBD1 or TRBD2 (5 bases each). Germline V lookup: CDR1 ENHRY, CDR2 SYGVKD. The CDR3 consists of 13 residues. Trimming cost V 4 bases and J 3 bases, with 10 bases left between them.

The CDR3 sequence is CASDRRRKFSNEQFF. The CDR3 region has the DNA TGTGCCAGCGATAGAAGGCGGAAGTTTTCCAATGAGCAGTTCTTC. The rearrangement uses TRBV5-6 and TRBJ2-1; D gene unclear. The V and J ends lost 7 bases and 6 bases respectively, with 20 bases between them. Looked up from germline, CDR1 is SGHDT and CDR2 is YYEEEE. The CDR3 spans 15 residues.

V usage is TRBV19 and J usage is TRBJ2-1; D is possibly TRBD2 (6 bases). The CDR3 is 13 amino acids. V was pared by 8 bases and J by 3 bases, with 11 bases between. The V gene's germline CDR1 is LNHDA and CDR2 SQIVND (reference sequence). The CDR3 DNA reads as TGTGCCAGTCGGGACTGGGACTACAATGAGCAGTTCTTC. Residues: CASRDWDYNEQFF.

The chain is built from TRBV5-5 and TRBJ1-2; D is unresolved. CDR3 size: 15 residues. Germline CDR1 SGHKS, CDR2 YYEKEE (reference sequence). With 0 bases removed from V and 0 bases from J, the gap between germline ends came to 9 bases. CDR3 sequence (DNA): TGTGCCAGCAGCTTGGTAAGGGAGGCTAACTATGGCTACACCTTC. It yields the protein CASSLVREANYGYTF.

This rearrangement joins TRBV6-4 to TRBJ2-5; D is undetermined. Trimming took off 5 bases at V and 5 bases at J, with 24 bases between the two ends. The CDR3 has 17 amino acids. CDR1 is MRHNA and CDR2 is SNTAGT in the germline V gene. Written as DNA, the CDR3 is TGTGCCAGCAGTCCCCATGTCGGCCGGTCCACTATCGAGACCCAGTACTTC. Translated: CASSPHVGRSTIETQYF.

The chain links TRBV29-1 to TRBJ1-1; D is ambiguous. From germline, CDR1 is SQVTM and CDR2 ANQGSEA. V shed 7 bases and J shed 3 bases, with 15 bases lying between them. This CDR3 contains 13 residues. Written as DNA, the CDR3 is TGCAGCGCTCTCGGGGTAGGACACACTGAAGCTTTCTTT. The encoded protein is CSALGVGHTEAFF.

V and J are TRBV9 and TRBJ2-2; 8 bases agree with TRBD2. Germline assignment: CDR1 SGDLS and CDR2 YYNGEE. The J segment lost 2 bases and the V segment lost 3 bases, leaving 3 bases of the junction unmatched. The CDR3 consists of 15 residues. The CDR3 bases are TGTGCCAGCAGCGCCGGGACTAGTAACACCGGGGAGCTGTTTTTT. This sequence encodes CASSAGTSNTGELFF. Supplemented by reference TRBV9 and TRBJ2-2, the full variable domain reads DSGVTQTPKHLITATGQRVTLRCSPRSGDLSVYWYQQSLDQGLQFLIQYYNGEERAKGNILERFSAQQFPDLHSELNLSSLELGDSALYFCASSAGTSNTGELFFGEGSRLTVL.

The V call is TRBV7-3, the J call TRBJ2-5, with TRBD1 matching 9 bases. Germline V gene data show CDR1 as SGHTA and CDR2 as FQGTGA. After removal of 3 bases from V and 5 bases from J, the junction contained 7 bases not matched to a gene. This CDR3 is built from 15 residues. The CDR3 coding sequence is TGTGCCAGCAGCTTGCGCCGGGACAGGGCGGAGACCCAGTACTTC. Amino acids: CASSLRRDRAETQYF.

The chain uses TRBV4-1 and TRBJ1-4; D call uncertain. Germline CDR1 is MGHRA and CDR2 is YSYEKL. V was cut by 5 bases and J by 5 bases, with 9 bases left in between. The CDR3 runs to 13 residues. The CDR3 sequence: CASSWVFNEKLFF. CDR3 sequence (DNA): TGCGCCAGCAGCTGGGTTTTCAATGAAAAACTGTTTTTT.

The gene calls are TRBV6-6 and TRBJ2-7, with TRBD2 matching 8 bases. Germline V gene lookup returns CDR1 MNHNY and CDR2 SVGAGI (reference sequence). CDR3 length equals 14 residues. With 8 bases clipped from V and 2 bases from J, the junction kept 8 bases outside the gene matches. The CDR3 here is CASCREGGPYEQYF. The CDR3 DNA follows: TGTGCCAGCTGCCGGGAGGGAGGGCCCTACGAGCAGTACTTC.

The CDR3: CASSTGLAGGSYEQYF. CDR3 in DNA: TGTGCCAGTAGTACGGGACTAGCGGGAGGATCCTACGAGCAGTACTTC. The V call is TRBV19, the J call TRBJ2-7, with TRBD2 matching 15 bases. The junction had 2 bases not matched to a gene; V was cut back by 4 bases and J by 1 base. Germline lookup yields CDR1 LNHDA and CDR2 SQIVND (reference sequence). The CDR3 runs 16 residues.